This T cell receptor beta chain was identified during a study of blood T cell repertoires in COVID-19. Study overall: Researchers got acute and convalescent COVID-19 samples from the United States, Italy and Spain.

The germline V gene encodes CDR1 SGHTA and CDR2 FQGTGA. CDR3 length: 19 residues. Trimming at V came to 0 bases and at J to 3 bases, leaving 13 bases not matched to a gene. Each participant's cohort was designated according to participant-reported clinical history. Per the original data handling: Reference gene primer amplification yielded estimated nucleated cell counts. Profiling relied on immunoSEQ multiplex PCR, and the TCRdb table lists in-frame clones only, not all of them. That table supplies the V and J calls and clone size; D and trimming were determined from the DNA. The sample holds roughly 360,000 clones, 85% to 90% seen once.

The receptor was isolated from a woman aged 25 to 39 with acute COVID-19. Input material: PBMCs or T cells enriched from blood (not recorded which). The V and J genes are TRBV7-3 and TRBJ2-2; 7 positions match TRBD2. DNA of the CDR3: TGTGCCAGCAGCTTAACAGGCCTATCGTCTAGCGGCTACACCGGGGAGCTGTTTTTT. It is translated as CASSLTGLSSSGYTGELFF. Based on the CDR3 plus reference TRBV7-3 and TRBJ2-2, the full variable domain is GAGVSQTPSNKVTEKGKYVELRCDPISGHTALYWYRQSLGQGPEFLIYFQGTGAADDSGLPNDRFFAVRPEGSVSTLKIQRTERGDSAVYLCASSLTGLSSSGYTGELFFGEGSRLTVL.